The 3 T cell receptor beta chains below were found in one sample sequenced in a study of OX40 agonist ivuxolimab in advanced cancers. Sequenced by immunoSEQ multiplex PCR; TCRdb stores in-frame clones only, minus some. The table includes 70,000 or so clones, around 84% detected once. The starting material was CD4+ or CD8+ T cells sorted from blood, obtained in a trial of the OX40 agonist ivuxolimab. These receptor sequences come from an adult with an advanced solid tumor such as melanoma, head and neck, liver or kidney cancer.

The chain carries TRBV18 and TRBJ1-3, with D hard to call. This CDR3 region has 15 residues. V lost 3 bases to trimming and J lost 0 bases, with 9 bases between them. CDR1 KGHSH and CDR2 LQKENI come from the germline V gene. The CDR3 DNA is TGTGCCAGCTCACCGACCCTTTACTCTGGAAACACCATATATTTT. Translation: CASSPTLYSGNTIYF.

The chain has TRBV15 and TRBJ2-4; D may match TRBD1 or TRBD2 (5 bases each). The CDR3 has 16 residues. The germline V gene has CDR1 LNHNV and CDR2 YYDKDF (reference sequence). Between the trimmed V and J ends, which lost 1 base and 3 bases, there was a span of 13 bases. The CDR3 nucleotides read TGTGCCACCAGCAGAGGAGTGAGGGGTGGCAAAAACATTCAGTACTTC. This codes for CATSRGVRGGKNIQYF.

The J gene is TRBJ1-5, the V gene TRBV7-2, with D possibly TRBD1 on 6 matching bases. The CDR3 is 13 amino acids. V dropped 7 bases and J dropped 11 bases, with 18 bases sitting between them. The germline V gene encodes CDR1 SGHTA and CDR2 FQGNSA. CDR3 bases: TGTGCCAGCATACAGGGACTCGGTGGGACCCAGCATTTT. It is translated as CASIQGLGGTQHF.